The rows below give T cell receptor beta chains drawn from one sample of a study of OX40 agonist ivuxolimab in advanced cancers. Only in-frame clones appear in the TCRdb table, and some are missing; sequencing was by immunoSEQ multiplex PCR. The sample has 40,000 to 60,000 clones, 85% to 90% seen once. Here the sequenced sample was CD4+ or CD8+ T cells sorted from blood, taken in a trial of the OX40 agonist ivuxolimab. The receptors derive from an adult with an advanced solid tumor such as melanoma, head and neck, liver or kidney cancer. The CDR3 runs from the conserved cysteine through the conserved F or W. Each record gives: J gene, D gene, clone size, V gene, CDR3 DNA, CDR3 protein. D genes are given only for firm matches. Not every row has a clone size; where given, it reads once, few, many or a size class.

j_gene: TRBJ1-1
d_gene: .
abundance: once
v_gene: TRBV4-1
CDR3nt: TGCGCCAGCAGCAGGGGTTTTGAAGCTTTCTTT
CDR3aa: CASSRGFEAFF

j_gene: TRBJ2-6
d_gene: .
abundance: .
v_gene: TRBV7-6
CDR3nt: TGTGCCAGCAGCCGGGTAGCAGGGGCCAACGTCCTGACTTTC
CDR3aa: CASSRVAGANVLTF

j_gene: TRBJ1-2
d_gene: .
abundance: .
v_gene: TRBV7-2
CDR3nt: TGTGCCAGCAGCTTCACTGTGGATGGCTACACCTTC
CDR3aa: CASSFTVDGYTF

j_gene: TRBJ2-3
d_gene: .
abundance: once
v_gene: TRBV4-1
CDR3nt: TGCGCCAGCAGCCACAAAAGGACCCCAACAGATACGCAGTATTTT
CDR3aa: CASSHKRTPTDTQYF

j_gene: TRBJ2-7
d_gene: TRBD1
abundance: .
v_gene: TRBV7-2
CDR3nt: TGTGCCAGCAGCTTAACAGGGGGTTCCTACGAGCAGTACTTC
CDR3aa: CASSLTGGSYEQYF

j_gene: TRBJ1-1
d_gene: TRBD1
abundance: .
v_gene: TRBV11-2
CDR3nt: TGTGCCAGCAGTCGCCGGGACAGGGTGAACACTGAAGCTTTCTTT
CDR3aa: CASSRRDRVNTEAFF

j_gene: TRBJ2-3
d_gene: .
abundance: .
v_gene: TRBV19
CDR3nt: TGTGCCAGTAGTCCGGACTTATCTTACACAGATACGCAGTATTTT
CDR3aa: CASSPDLSYTDTQYF

j_gene: TRBJ1-2
d_gene: .
abundance: once
v_gene: TRBV19
CDR3nt: TGTGCCAGTAGTATTGGTAGGTCGCCGCATGGCTACACCTTC
CDR3aa: CASSIGRSPHGYTF

j_gene: TRBJ1-6
d_gene: TRBD1
abundance: few
v_gene: TRBV29-1
CDR3nt: TGCAGCGTATGGCCAGGGGGCGGATCACCCCTCCACTTT
CDR3aa: CSVWPGGGSPLHF

j_gene: TRBJ2-1
d_gene: TRBD1
abundance: .
v_gene: TRBV29-1
CDR3nt: TGCAGCGTGAGCCGACAGGGCTCCAATGAGCAGTTCTTC
CDR3aa: CSVSRQGSNEQFF

j_gene: TRBJ1-5
d_gene: .
abundance: .
v_gene: TRBV28
CDR3nt: TGTGCCAGCAGTTTATTGTTAGGGGACAACCATAGCAATCAGCCCCAGCATTTT
CDR3aa: CASSLLLGDNHSNQPQHF

j_gene: TRBJ2-5
d_gene: .
abundance: .
v_gene: TRBV14
CDR3nt: TGTGCCAGCAGCCAAGCTTCCGGGACCCAGTACTTC
CDR3aa: CASSQASGTQYF

j_gene: TRBJ2-1
d_gene: .
abundance: few
v_gene: TRBV11-1
CDR3nt: TGTGCCAGCAGCTTAGACGGGGCTGTGGTCAATGAGCAGTTCTTC
CDR3aa: CASSLDGAVVNEQFF

j_gene: TRBJ1-2
d_gene: .
abundance: .
v_gene: TRBV27
CDR3nt: TGTGCCAGCAGTTTATCGATGGGGGTCTCTCATGGCTACACCTTC
CDR3aa: CASSLSMGVSHGYTF

j_gene: TRBJ2-7
d_gene: TRBD2
abundance: .
v_gene: TRBV4-2
CDR3nt: TGTGCCAGCAGCCAAGAGGTTGGGACTAGTAACGAGCAGTACTTC
CDR3aa: CASSQEVGTSNEQYF

j_gene: TRBJ1-4
d_gene: .
abundance: once
v_gene: TRBV30
CDR3nt: TGTGCCTGGAGTGTAGAGCGGGTAAAACTGTTTTTT
CDR3aa: CAWSVERVKLFF

j_gene: TRBJ2-7
d_gene: .
abundance: .
v_gene: TRBV9
CDR3nt: TGTGCCAGCAGCGTAGGCGGGATCTCCTACGAGCAGTACTTC
CDR3aa: CASSVGGISYEQYF

j_gene: TRBJ1-6
d_gene: .
abundance: .
v_gene: TRBV7-6
CDR3nt: TGTGCCAGCAGCCCCTCCCTAGAGTCACCCCTCCACTTT
CDR3aa: CASSPSLESPLHF

j_gene: TRBJ1-1
d_gene: .
abundance: .
v_gene: TRBV6-6
CDR3nt: TGTGCCAGCAGCTGGACAGCTAACACTGAAGCTTTCTTT
CDR3aa: CASSWTANTEAFF

j_gene: TRBJ2-3
d_gene: TRBD2
abundance: few
v_gene: TRBV2
CDR3nt: TGTGCCAGCAGGGGCGACGGGGGGGCCAAAGATACGCAGTATTTT
CDR3aa: CASRGDGGAKDTQYF

j_gene: TRBJ2-2
d_gene: .
abundance: .
v_gene: TRBV2
CDR3nt: TGTGCCAGCAGTGACCCGGGCGGGACCGGGGAGCTGTTTTTT
CDR3aa: CASSDPGGTGELFF

j_gene: TRBJ1-1
d_gene: TRBD1
abundance: .
v_gene: TRBV4-3
CDR3nt: TGCGCCAGCAGCCGTTGGACAGGGGAGAACACTGAAGCTTTCTTT
CDR3aa: CASSRWTGENTEAFF

j_gene: TRBJ2-7
d_gene: .
abundance: .
v_gene: TRBV27
CDR3nt: TGTGCCAGCAGCCCTACTTGGAGGCGCTACGAGCAGTACTTC
CDR3aa: CASSPTWRRYEQYF

j_gene: TRBJ2-5
d_gene: .
abundance: .
v_gene: TRBV4-1
CDR3nt: TGCGCCAGCAGCCAAACTGAGGGAGAGACCCAGTACTTC
CDR3aa: CASSQTEGETQYF

j_gene: TRBJ1-5
d_gene: .
abundance: .
v_gene: TRBV27
CDR3nt: TGTGCCAGCAGTTTCTCCTCGACAGATCAGCCCCAGCATTTT
CDR3aa: CASSFSSTDQPQHF

j_gene: TRBJ2-7
d_gene: TRBD1
abundance: .
v_gene: TRBV4-2
CDR3nt: TGTGCCAGCAGCCAAGACCCGGGACAGGCTAACGAGCAGTACTTC
CDR3aa: CASSQDPGQANEQYF

j_gene: TRBJ1-5
d_gene: .
abundance: .
v_gene: TRBV7-2
CDR3nt: TGTGCCAGCAGCTTAAAGGGGGAACAGCATAGCAATCAGCCCCAGCATTTT
CDR3aa: CASSLKGEQHSNQPQHF

j_gene: TRBJ1-2
d_gene: .
abundance: .
v_gene: TRBV6-5
CDR3nt: TGTGCCAGCAGTCCCACGACGGAAAACTATGGCTACACCTTC
CDR3aa: CASSPTTENYGYTF

j_gene: TRBJ1-1
d_gene: .
abundance: .
v_gene: TRBV25-1
CDR3nt: TGTGCCAGCAGTGATAGGGGATACACTGAAGCTTTCTTT
CDR3aa: CASSDRGYTEAFF

j_gene: TRBJ2-7
d_gene: .
abundance: .
v_gene: TRBV18
CDR3nt: TGTGCCAGCTCACCAGGGGACCTCTACGAGCAGTACTTC
CDR3aa: CASSPGDLYEQYF

j_gene: TRBJ1-1
d_gene: .
abundance: .
v_gene: TRBV4-3
CDR3nt: TGCGCCAGCAGCCAAGATCTAGGGGAAGGGGCAGCTTTCTTT
CDR3aa: CASSQDLGEGAAFF

j_gene: TRBJ2-4
d_gene: .
abundance: .
v_gene: TRBV11-2
CDR3nt: TGTGCCAGCAGCTTTGGGGTGATGCCAGCCAAAAACATTCAGTACTTC
CDR3aa: CASSFGVMPAKNIQYF

j_gene: TRBJ2-7
d_gene: .
abundance: .
v_gene: TRBV7-6
CDR3nt: TGTGCCAGCAGCCCCCAAAATGGTTACGAGCAGTACTTC
CDR3aa: CASSPQNGYEQYF

j_gene: TRBJ1-1
d_gene: .
abundance: .
v_gene: TRBV7-8
CDR3nt: TGTGCCAGCAGCCCTGGACAGACTGAAGCTTTCTTT
CDR3aa: CASSPGQTEAFF

j_gene: TRBJ2-7
d_gene: TRBD1
abundance: once
v_gene: TRBV28
CDR3nt: TGTGCCAGCAGTACGACAGGGGGGGGCTCCTACGAGCAGTACTTC
CDR3aa: CASSTTGGGSYEQYF

j_gene: TRBJ2-7
d_gene: .
abundance: .
v_gene: TRBV28
CDR3nt: TGTGCCAGCAGTTTGGGAGTTGACTTGGCCGAGCAGTACTTC
CDR3aa: CASSLGVDLAEQYF

j_gene: TRBJ2-7
d_gene: .
abundance: .
v_gene: TRBV27
CDR3nt: TGTGCCAGCAGTTTATCAGCAGGGAAGAGTACGAACGAGCAGTACTTC
CDR3aa: CASSLSAGKSTNEQYF

j_gene: TRBJ2-7
d_gene: .
abundance: .
v_gene: TRBV7-8
CDR3nt: TGTGCCAGCAGCTTAGCCGGGGCTACCTACGAGCAGTACTTC
CDR3aa: CASSLAGATYEQYF

j_gene: TRBJ1-1
d_gene: .
abundance: .
v_gene: TRBV7-9
CDR3nt: TGTGCCAGCAGCTCCTGGACAGACCCATCGGGCACTGAAGCTTTCTTT
CDR3aa: CASSSWTDPSGTEAFF

j_gene: TRBJ2-3
d_gene: TRBD2
abundance: .
v_gene: TRBV4-1
CDR3nt: TGCGCCAGCAGCCCCCTAGCGGGGGGCACAGATACGCAGTATTTT
CDR3aa: CASSPLAGGTDTQYF

j_gene: TRBJ1-2
d_gene: .
abundance: .
v_gene: TRBV13
CDR3nt: TGTGCCAGCAGCTTACGACAGGAAATCTACAAAAACAACTATGGCTACACCTTC
CDR3aa: CASSLRQEIYKNNYGYTF

j_gene: TRBJ1-3
d_gene: TRBD1
abundance: .
v_gene: TRBV9
CDR3nt: TGTGCCAGCAGCACCTCACAGGGGGTACCTGGAAACACCATATATTTT
CDR3aa: CASSTSQGVPGNTIYF

j_gene: TRBJ1-4
d_gene: .
abundance: .
v_gene: TRBV4-1
CDR3nt: TGCGCCAGCAGCCAAGATAGGCTTAATGAAAAACTGTTTTTT
CDR3aa: CASSQDRLNEKLFF

j_gene: TRBJ2-1
d_gene: TRBD2
abundance: .
v_gene: TRBV4-2
CDR3nt: TGTGCCAGCAGCCAAATCGGGGGGATCTCCTACAATGAGCAGTTCTTC
CDR3aa: CASSQIGGISYNEQFF

j_gene: TRBJ2-1
d_gene: .
abundance: .
v_gene: TRBV27
CDR3nt: TGTGCCAGCAGTTTAGGGACGGGGAATGAGCAGTTCTTC
CDR3aa: CASSLGTGNEQFF

j_gene: TRBJ2-1
d_gene: TRBD2
abundance: once
v_gene: TRBV28
CDR3nt: TGTGCCAGCAGTTTATCGTTTAAGGGAGGGGATGAGCAGTTCTTC
CDR3aa: CASSLSFKGGDEQFF

j_gene: TRBJ1-1
d_gene: .
abundance: few
v_gene: TRBV20-1
CDR3nt: TGCAGTGCTAGGTTGAACACTGAAGCTTTCTTT
CDR3aa: CSARLNTEAFF

j_gene: TRBJ2-5
d_gene: .
abundance: .
v_gene: TRBV5-6
CDR3nt: TGTGCCAGCATCTTATATCTGGAAGGGACCCAGTACTTC
CDR3aa: CASILYLEGTQYF

j_gene: TRBJ2-7
d_gene: .
abundance: .
v_gene: TRBV15
CDR3nt: TGTGCCACTAGACCGGGTCCTTCCTACGAGCAGTACTTC
CDR3aa: CATRPGPSYEQYF

j_gene: TRBJ1-3
d_gene: .
abundance: .
v_gene: TRBV30
CDR3nt: TGTGCCCAACGGGACCCCGGCTCTGGAAACACCATATATTTT
CDR3aa: CAQRDPGSGNTIYF

j_gene: TRBJ2-7
d_gene: .
abundance: .
v_gene: TRBV27
CDR3nt: TGTGCCAGCAGCCTTTCGGGCGAGCAGTACTTC
CDR3aa: CASSLSGEQYF

j_gene: TRBJ2-7
d_gene: .
abundance: once
v_gene: TRBV30
CDR3nt: TGTGCCTGGAGTGGTCTAGGGCTAGTTTCCTTCGGCTACGAGCAGTACTTC
CDR3aa: CAWSGLGLVSFGYEQYF

j_gene: TRBJ2-7
d_gene: TRBD1
abundance: .
v_gene: TRBV7-9
CDR3nt: TGTGCCAGCAGCTTAGCCGGGACAGGGTACGAGCAGTACTTC
CDR3aa: CASSLAGTGYEQYF

j_gene: TRBJ2-1
d_gene: TRBD1
abundance: .
v_gene: TRBV5-1
CDR3nt: TGCGCCAGCAGCTCTTTACAGGGGCTAGGTTACAATGAGCAGTTCTTC
CDR3aa: CASSSLQGLGYNEQFF

j_gene: TRBJ2-1
d_gene: .
abundance: .
v_gene: TRBV27
CDR3nt: TGTGCCAGCAGTTTAGGCCTTGGGGTTCTGCAGTTCTTC
CDR3aa: CASSLGLGVLQFF